The 17 T cell receptor beta chains given below trace back to one sample, sequenced in a study of T cells in Graves' hyperthyroidism and ophthalmopathy. RNA transcripts gave rise to amplified TCR beta CDR3 regions. The HTBI primer set drove a first-round RT-PCR of the TCR CDR3. TCRdb passed the multiplex PCR reads through MiXCR, listing each CDR3 protein once. The table records 500,000 to 750,000 distinct CDR3 sequences, 13% to 15% of them present only once. Source material: blood. The source of these receptors is a woman aged 18-30 years with Graves' ophthalmopathy.

This clonotype was observed at least ten times. The chain joins TRBV7-3 to TRBJ2-3, with 8 bases matching TRBD1. The germline CDR1 and CDR2 sequences are SGHTA and FQGTGA. The length of the CDR3 is 18 residues. V shed 5 bases and J 1 base; nucleotides not matched to a gene: 14. This chain's CDR3 is CASSLPRQGTYRTDTQYF. CDR3 sequence (DNA): TGTGCCAGCAGCCTACCCCGACAGGGGACGTACCGCACAGATACGCAGTATTTT. Supplemented by reference TRBV7-3 and TRBJ2-3, the full variable domain reads GAGVSQTPSNKVTEKGKYVELRCDPISGHTALYWYRQSLGQGPEFLIYFQGTGAADDSGLPNDRFFAVRPEGSVSTLKIQRTERGDSAVYLCASSLPRQGTYRTDTQYFGPGTRLTVL.

This clonotype was counted at least ten times. The chain combines TRBV12-5 with TRBJ1-1, with TRBD1 matching over 7 bases. Germline V gives CDR1 LGHNT, CDR2 FRNRAP. V dropped 5 bases and J dropped 1; count of bases not matched to a gene: 13. CDR3 length: 17 residues. CDR3 nucleotide sequence: TGTGCTAGTGGTACGGACAGGAGTGGGCCCCAGAACACTGAAGCTTTCTTT. Protein: CASGTDRSGPQNTEAFF.

This clonotype has only a few counts. This may be a read error: a much more frequent sequence differs by one nucleotide. J is TRBJ1-1 and V is TRBV7-2, with D perhaps TRBD1 (6 bases). The V end was cut by 4 bases, the J end by 3 bases, with 12 bases between. The CDR3 totals 14 residues. Germline V CDR1 and CDR2: SGHTA, FQGNSA. CDR3 bases: TGTGCCAGCAGCTCGGTCAGGGGATACACTGAAGCTTTCTTT. Encoded protein: CASSSVRGYTEAFF.

The chain couples TRBV9 to TRBJ2-1, with D possibly TRBD2 on 6 matching bases. CDR1 and CDR2 from the germline V gene are SGDLS and YYNGEE. The germline V and J ends were trimmed by 4 bases and 4 bases, with 15 bases remaining between them. The CDR3 has 15 amino acids. The CDR3 bases are TGTGCCAGCAGCCCGGAGGAGCGGGCGTACAATGAGCAGTTCTTC. Amino acids: CASSPEERAYNEQFF.

This clonotype was observed a few times. This chain joins TRBV12-3 or TRBV12-4 and TRBJ1-6; D perhaps matches TRBD1 (5 bases). This CDR3 has 14 residues. Between the trimmed V and J ends, which lost 3 bases and 8 bases, there was a span of 11 bases. CDR3 residues: CASSFQGGDSPLHF. Written as DNA, the CDR3 is TGTGCCAGCAGTTTCCAGGGAGGGGATTCACCCCTCCACTTT.

This clonotype showed up many times. The V gene is TRBV20-1, the J gene TRBJ1-5; the D gene is possibly TRBD1 (5 bases). Deletions cut 6 bases from V and 3 bases from J, with 15 bases between. The CDR3 has 14 residues. Germline CDR1 and CDR2: DFQATT and SNEGSKA (reference sequence). The CDR3 bases are TGCAGTGCACGACGACAGTTAAACAATCAGCCCCAGCATTTT. Its translation: CSARRQLNNQPQHF.

This clonotype was counted many times. The chain uses TRBV7-3 and TRBJ2-6; possibly TRBD1 for D (5 bases). CDR1 SGHTA and CDR2 FQGTGA come from the germline V gene. This CDR3 is 16 amino acids long. V lost 3 bases, J lost 4 bases, and 13 bases lay in between. CDR3 DNA sequence: TGTGCCAGCAGCTTGCAAGGGGCGGCAGGGGCCAACGTCCTGACTTTC. Protein sequence: CASSLQGAAGANVLTF.

This clonotype was seen ten or more times. This chain connects TRBV6-2 or TRBV6-3 to TRBJ2-1; D uncertain. The CDR3 covers 17 residues. CDR1 is MNHEY and CDR2 is SVGEGT in the germline V gene. Trimming took off 0 bases at V and 4 bases at J, with 16 bases between the two ends. CDR3 nucleotides: TGTGCCAGCAGTTACTCATCGTCCAGGTGGGGTTACAATGAGCAGTTCTTC. This codes for CASSYSSSRWGYNEQFF.

There are a few counts of this clonotype. CDR3 loop: CASSLDDRPTYEQYF. The CDR3 region has the DNA TGTGCCAGCAGCTTAGATGACAGGCCTACCTACGAGCAGTACTTC. The rearrangement joins TRBV7-3 to TRBJ2-7; the D gene is possibly TRBD1 (6 bases). V shed 2 bases and J shed 2 bases, with 13 bases lying between them. The CDR3 has 15 amino acids. The germline gives CDR1 SGHTA, CDR2 FQGTGA.

The chain uses TRBV14 and TRBJ2-7, with D uncertain. Trimming removed 1 base at V and 7 bases at J, with 11 bases between. The germline V gene has CDR1 SGHDN and CDR2 FVKESK. CDR3 length: 13 residues. The CDR3 reads CASSQARAREQYF. The CDR3 nucleotides read TGTGCCAGCAGCCAAGCAAGGGCAAGGGAGCAGTACTTC.

This clonotype was seen ten or more times. The chain employs TRBV11-2 and TRBJ1-2; tentative D call: TRBD1 (5 bases). Looked up from germline, CDR1 is SGHAT and CDR2 is FQNNGV. CDR3 size: 15 residues. V was pared by 1 base and J by 6 bases, with 15 bases between. As DNA, the CDR3 is TGTGCCAGCAGCTTAGTCCCTGGGGCAGATCATGGCTACACCTTC. The encoded protein is CASSLVPGADHGYTF.

This sequence joins TRBV24-1 and TRBJ2-2, with TRBD2 identical over 7 bases. J gave up 4 bases and V 4 bases, and 11 bases lay outside the gene matches. The CDR3 contains 17 residues. Germline V gene sequence: CDR1 KGHDR, CDR2 SFDVKD. The CDR3 spells CATSDPWGRGGTGELFF. The CDR3, as DNA: TGTGCCACCAGTGACCCTTGGGGGAGGGGAGGCACCGGGGAGCTGTTTTTT.

This clonotype was observed at least ten times. This chain links TRBV7-9 with TRBJ1-2; weak D call: TRBD1 (5 bases). The germline CDR1 and CDR2 sequences are SEHNR and FQNEAQ (reference sequence). The CDR3 is made up of 14 amino acids. Trimming removed 2 bases from V and 3 bases from J, with 10 bases in between. CDR3 residues: CASSLLGRDYGYTF. The CDR3 DNA reads TGTGCCAGCAGCTTATTAGGCAGGGACTATGGCTACACCTTC.

The V gene is TRBV10-3, the J gene TRBJ2-2, with no clear D. Germline CDR1 reads ENHRY; CDR2 reads SYGVKD. The CDR3 spans 15 residues. V lost 3 bases to trimming and J lost 0 bases, with 8 bases between them. The DNA for the CDR3 is TGTGCCATCAGTGATGGGCCAACGAACACCGGGGAGCTGTTTTTT. Its translation: CAISDGPTNTGELFF.

The chain is built from TRBV4-3 and TRBJ1-3; 7 bases line up with TRBD1. Germline assignment: CDR1 LGHNA and CDR2 YSLEER. The junction had 5 bases not matched to a gene; V was cut back by 3 bases and J by 0 bases. The CDR3 covers 16 residues. The CDR3 DNA sequence: TGCGCCAGCAGCCAGACAGGGTTGTACTCTGGAAACACCATATATTTT. Translated: CASSQTGLYSGNTIYF.

This clonotype has at least ten counts. CDR3 bases: TGTGCCAGTAGTGAAGGGACTAGCGGGGTCTACGAGCAGTACTTC. It is translated as CASSEGTSGVYEQYF. This chain joins TRBV19 and TRBJ2-7, with 13 bases aligning to TRBD2. Germline V CDR1 and CDR2: LNHDA, SQIVND (reference sequence). The CDR3 length is 15 residues. With 5 bases clipped from V and 3 bases from J, the junction kept 4 bases outside the gene matches.

This clonotype was found many times. In DNA form, the CDR3 reads TGTGCCAGCAGTTACAGTGTGCCCCCTCCCTACAATGAGCAGTTCTTC. This encodes CASSYSVPPPYNEQFF. The chain recombines TRBV6-1 with TRBJ2-1; D not resolved. V lost 5 bases and J lost 2, with 16 bases in between. This CDR3 is built from 16 residues. Germline V gives CDR1 MNHNS, CDR2 SASEGT.